Sequencing of this T cell receptor (beta chain) was carried out in a study of T cell responses to AZD1222 COVID-19 vaccine. Background on the study: Pooling was applied to second doses at about 4 or about 12 weeks. Broader study findings: At 160-218 and 743-854, vaccine-associated CD4 TCRs were dominant, and they spanned spike. Donor demographics were predominantly white British with a female majority; clonal diversity may be underestimated.

CDR3 length equals 11 residues. Germline values: CDR1 GTSNPN, CDR2 SVGIG (reference sequence). Trimming stripped 5 bases from V and 6 bases from J, with 9 bases between. The protocol was immunoSEQ multiplex PCR, while the TCRdb copy is restricted to in-frame clones and leaves out a portion. Among fewer than 110,000 clones listed, roughly 87% were seen once. To note about this clone: Its antigen is currently unknown.

The clonotype originates from an adult in good health. Sequences were derived from peripheral blood, sampled on day 0 of AZD1222 vaccination. The J gene is TRBJ2-3, the V gene TRBV30, with D perhaps TRBD1 (5 bases). The CDR3 DNA follows: TGTGCCTGGGGAAAGGGGGATACGCAGTATTTT. Protein: CAWGKGDTQYF.